The source of this TCR beta chain is a study of OX40 agonist ivuxolimab in advanced cancers. This clone was detected once. The assay was immunoSEQ multiplex PCR, and TCRdb's table has in-frame clones only and misses some. The repertoire consists of around 44,000 clones, with more than 75% occurring once and the leading ten covering under 40%. Germline V gene data show CDR1 as MNHNS and CDR2 as SASEGT. V lost 5 bases and J lost 4, with 9 bases in between. CDR3 length: 13 residues. Sequenced material: CD4+ or CD8+ T cells sorted from blood, taken in a trial of the OX40 agonist ivuxolimab. This rearrangement joins TRBV6-1 to TRBJ1-5; D remains unclear. This receptor was identified in an adult with an advanced solid tumor such as melanoma, head and neck, liver or kidney cancer. CDR3 nucleotides: TGTGCCAGCAGTTCAGACGGAAATCAGCCCCAGCATTTT. Its translation: CASSSDGNQPQHF.